These 20 T cell receptor beta chains were sequenced from one sample in a study of metastatic and nonmetastatic thyroid tumors (dated by TCRdb to about 2020). No treatment had been received by any patient before thyroid surgery. To prepare the library, PCR was applied. The data were produced on an Illumina HiSeq 4000. TCRdb reran the public reads through fastp at Q25 and MiXCR, keeping productive beta chains. The sample records 17,000 or so clones, roughly a quarter of which are singletons. The ten most abundant clones make up 15% of the sample. Sequencing used tumor tissue. These receptors were taken from a female donor with papillary thyroid cancer or a benign thyroid nodule (not recorded which). Some clones in this sample may be carry-over from other donors' samples.

The rearrangement uses TRBV5-1 and TRBJ2-1, with D hard to call. This CDR3 contains 15 residues. V gave up 4 bases and J gave up 7 bases, with 18 bases separating them. Germline lookup yields CDR1 SGHRS and CDR2 YFSETQ. Here the CDR3 reads CASSPGLGLGNEQFF. For the CDR3, the DNA is TGCGCCAGCAGCCCGGGCCTAGGTTTGGGTAATGAGCAGTTCTTC.

This clone rates as medium-sized. This rearrangement joins TRBV30 to TRBJ1-2; D gene unclear. The germline V gene has CDR1 GTSNPN and CDR2 SVGIG (reference sequence). The CDR3 has 12 amino acids. V lost 5 bases and J lost 4, with 11 bases in between. In DNA form, the CDR3 reads TGTGCCTGGGTTCGACAAGTCTATGGCTACACCTTC. Translated: CAWVRQVYGYTF.

Sample share makes this clone medium-sized. The chain has TRBV6-1 and TRBJ1-5; 10 bases match TRBD1. The CDR3 loop spans 16 amino acids. Germline values: CDR1 MNHNS, CDR2 SASEGT. With 6 bases clipped from V and 8 bases from J, the junction kept 13 bases outside the gene matches. The CDR3 loop reads CASSHQSPGTGEPQHF. CDR3 nucleotides: TGTGCCAGCAGCCACCAAAGTCCCGGGACAGGGGAGCCCCAGCATTTT.

The CDR3 region has the DNA TGCGCCAGCCACCGGGAGTATGAGCAGTTCTTC. Translation gives CASHREYEQFF. The V gene is TRBV5-1, the J gene TRBJ2-1; D perhaps matches TRBD2 (6 bases). The CDR3 covers 11 residues. V shed 7 bases and J shed 8 bases, with 10 bases lying between them. CDR1 SGHRS and CDR2 YFSETQ come from the germline V gene.

On this clone itself: The junction departs from the called germline gene at one end, perhaps through a read error. The CDR3 protein is CASRDISAGNEPEHF. The CDR3 nucleotides read TGTGCCAGCAGGGACATTTCAGCGGGCAATGAGCCCGAGCATTTT. The chain carries TRBV6-1 and TRBJ1-5; TRBD1 is a possible D gene (5 bases). CDR1 and CDR2 (germline): MNHNS, SASEGT. The CDR3 extends over 15 amino acids.

Notes on this clone: The DNA is left out, because the CDR3 cannot be placed on it with certainty; the CDR3 is given as TCRdb lists it. The chain has TRBV9 and TRBJ1-1. The germline V gene encodes CDR1 SGDLS and CDR2 YYNGEE. Ends included, the CDR3 has 14 residues. CDR3 region: CAWSYGCGFSDDFF.

This clone was found once. The chain combines TRBV20-1 with TRBJ1-6; D call uncertain. This CDR3 region has 16 residues. CDR1 is DFQATT and CDR2 is SNEGSKA in the germline V gene (reference sequence). Deletions cut 1 base from V and 9 bases from J, with 19 bases between. The CDR3 sequence: CSARGAGSGSASPLHF. In DNA form, the CDR3 reads TGCAGTGCTAGAGGGGCGGGGAGTGGGAGTGCTTCACCCCTCCACTTT.

This clone occurred a few times. The chain links TRBV19 to TRBJ2-3; D gene uncertain. This CDR3 comprises 14 residues. The V end was cut by 3 bases, the J end by 2 bases, with 9 bases between. From germline, CDR1 is LNHDA and CDR2 SQIVND (reference sequence). CDR3 loop: CASSIKSTTDTQYF. CDR3 nucleotides: TGTGCCAGTAGTATTAAGAGTACCACAGATACGCAGTATTTT.

This clone is medium-sized within its sample. The V call is TRBV24-1, the J call TRBJ2-7, with D unclear. Germline CDR1 KGHDR, CDR2 SFDVKD. The ends were cut back, 2 bases at V and 4 bases at J, with 5 bases in the middle. The length of the CDR3 is 12 residues. CDR3 region: CATSDSPYEQYF. CDR3 coding DNA: TGTGCCACCAGTGATTCCCCTTACGAGCAGTACTTC.

V and J are TRBV4-2 and TRBJ2-3; 9 bases map to TRBD2. The germline V gene has CDR1 LGHNA and CDR2 YNFKEQ. With V trimmed by 11 bases and J by 3 bases, 15 bases remained unmatched. CDR3 length: 16 residues. DNA for the CDR3: TGTGCCTGCGTCCATTCGGCGGGGGGGCCGACAGATACGCAGTATTTT. It is translated as CACVHSAGGPTDTQYF.

The V and J genes are TRBV5-1 and TRBJ2-5; 13 bases map to TRBD2. The CDR3 consists of 17 residues. CDR1 is SGHRS and CDR2 is YFSETQ in the germline V gene. V trimming: 0 bases; J trimming: 1 base; junction bases outside the gene matches: 3. The CDR3 here is CASSLAGLAGAQETQYF. In DNA, the CDR3 is TGCGCCAGCAGCTTGGCCGGACTAGCGGGAGCCCAAGAGACCCAGTACTTC.

This clone occurred many times. The chain has TRBV24-1 and TRBJ1-5; possibly TRBD1 for D (6 bases). Germline values: CDR1 KGHDR, CDR2 SFDVKD. The CDR3 contains 15 residues. V shed 2 bases and J shed 3 bases, with 10 bases lying between them. CDR3 sequence reads: CATSDSNRVNQPQHF. CDR3 in DNA: TGTGCCACCAGTGATTCCAACAGGGTCAATCAGCCCCAGCATTTT.

This clone was recorded a few times. The chain has TRBV5-1 and TRBJ1-2; the D gene is possibly TRBD1 (5 bases). V was cut by 0 bases and J by 8 bases, with 17 bases left in between. CDR1 is SGHRS and CDR2 is YFSETQ in the germline V gene. This CDR3 comprises 15 residues. For the CDR3, the DNA is TGCGCCAGCAGCTTGGGTGACAGTACTCCAGCGGGCTACACCTTC. Its translation: CASSLGDSTPAGYTF.

This rearrangement joins TRBV5-1 to TRBJ2-1, with no clear D. The CDR3 runs 14 residues. Deletions cut 0 bases from V and 4 bases from J, with 8 bases between. Germline values: CDR1 SGHRS, CDR2 YFSETQ. The CDR3 reads CASSLGQPYNEQFF. The CDR3 coding sequence is TGCGCCAGCAGCTTGGGCCAGCCGTACAATGAGCAGTTCTTC.

V is TRBV13 and J is TRBJ2-6, with unresolved D. Trimming left V 2 bases short and J 4 bases short, with 9 bases between. This CDR3 spans 15 amino acids. The germline V gene has CDR1 PRHDT and CDR2 FYEKMQ (reference sequence). CDR3 sequence reads: CASSLIRSGANVLTF. CDR3 DNA sequence: TGTGCCAGCAGCTTAATCCGTTCGGGGGCCAACGTCCTGACTTTC.

The chain employs TRBV18 and TRBJ1-4; 8 positions match TRBD1. CDR1 is KGHSH, CDR2 LQKENI, per germline. V gave up 6 bases and J gave up 0 bases; unmatched junction bases: 3. This CDR3 has 15 amino acids. The CDR3 loop reads CASSRGHSTNEKLFF. CDR3 nucleotides: TGTGCCAGCTCCAGGGGGCACTCAACTAATGAAAAACTGTTTTTT.

This clone came up many times. J is TRBJ2-1 and V is TRBV5-4; no reliable D call. With 0 bases removed from V and 7 bases from J, the gap between germline ends came to 14 bases. Germline V gives CDR1 SGHNT, CDR2 YYREEE (reference sequence). CDR3 length: 15 amino acids. As DNA, the CDR3 is TGTGCCAGCAGCTTGGAAGCCCGAATTGGGAATGAGCAGTTCTTC. Residues: CASSLEARIGNEQFF.

This clone is labeled medium-sized. V is TRBV24-1 and J is TRBJ2-2; 7 bases are shared with TRBD1. CDR3 length: 15 amino acids. The V gene end was trimmed by 5 bases and the J gene end by 5 bases; junction bases not matched to a gene: 7. Germline CDR1 reads KGHDR; CDR2 reads SFDVKD. This CDR3 reads CATSGIRGRTGELFF. Here the CDR3 DNA reads TGTGCCACCAGTGGAATAAGGGGGCGGACCGGGGAGCTGTTTTTT.

This clone was detected ten times or more. The chain has TRBV7-2 and TRBJ2-1; D possibly corresponds to TRBD1 (5 bases). V was shortened by 2 bases and J by 4 bases, with 9 bases between the two germline ends. Per germline, CDR1 SGHTA and CDR2 FQGNSA. The CDR3 is 14 amino acids. The CDR3 sequence: CASSLRTNYNEQFF. CDR3 sequence (DNA): TGTGCCAGCAGCTTAAGGACAAATTACAATGAGCAGTTCTTC.

Only one count was recorded for this clone. V usage is TRBV18 and J usage is TRBJ1-6; no firm D call. V lost 0 bases and J lost 0, with 6 bases in between. Germline CDR1 is KGHSH and CDR2 is LQKENI. This CDR3 region has 16 residues. The CDR3, as DNA: TGTGCCAGCTCACCACCGGGGAGCTCCTATAATTCACCCCTCCACTTT. Protein product: CASSPPGSSYNSPLHF. Supplemented by reference TRBV18 and TRBJ1-6, the full variable domain reads NAGVMQNPRHLVRRRGQEARLRCSPMKGHSHVYWYRQLPEEGLKFMVYLQKENIIDESGMPKERFSAEFPKEGPSILRIQQVVRGDSAAYFCASSPPGSSYNSPLHFGNGTRLTVT.